This TCR beta chain was profiled in a study of regulatory T cells in long-lasting Graves disease. The study, taken as a whole, reports: Favored gene segments in persistent disease were TRBV28, TRBJ1-2 and TRBJ2-5.

Libraries of TCR beta came from iRepertoire HTBI primers plus Arm-PCR of CDR3 regions. Each CDR3 protein gets one entry after TCRdb re-called the multiplex PCR reads with MiXCR. The repertoire has roughly 410,000 distinct CDR3 sequences, over 12% of them found once; the top ten carry under 9%. V gave up 7 bases and J gave up 4 bases, with 13 bases separating them. This CDR3 is 13 amino acids long. Per the germline V gene, CDR1 is SNHLY and CDR2 is FYNNEI. As for time point: newly diagnosed GD, antithyroid drugs for less than 3 months. Extracted PBMC RNA gave rise to the TCR library. This clonotype came up many times. Antigen: not known. The same data also went into a second study, on T cells in Graves' hyperthyroidism and ophthalmopathy. As reported in that work: First-round RT-PCR of the TCR CDR3 relied on the HTBI primer set. Ophthalmopathy and stable hyperthyroidism were separated by a 13 V-J model.

The sequence derives from a woman between 35 and 50 years old with Graves disease. J is TRBJ1-2 and V is TRBV2; no reliable D call. This specimen consisted of peripheral blood mononuclear cells (PBMCs), obtained at new diagnosis, from a patient treated with antithyroid drugs. CDR3 sequence: CASIGVFGYGYTF. For the CDR3, the DNA is TGTGCCAGCATCGGGGTCTTCGGCTATGGCTACACCTTC.